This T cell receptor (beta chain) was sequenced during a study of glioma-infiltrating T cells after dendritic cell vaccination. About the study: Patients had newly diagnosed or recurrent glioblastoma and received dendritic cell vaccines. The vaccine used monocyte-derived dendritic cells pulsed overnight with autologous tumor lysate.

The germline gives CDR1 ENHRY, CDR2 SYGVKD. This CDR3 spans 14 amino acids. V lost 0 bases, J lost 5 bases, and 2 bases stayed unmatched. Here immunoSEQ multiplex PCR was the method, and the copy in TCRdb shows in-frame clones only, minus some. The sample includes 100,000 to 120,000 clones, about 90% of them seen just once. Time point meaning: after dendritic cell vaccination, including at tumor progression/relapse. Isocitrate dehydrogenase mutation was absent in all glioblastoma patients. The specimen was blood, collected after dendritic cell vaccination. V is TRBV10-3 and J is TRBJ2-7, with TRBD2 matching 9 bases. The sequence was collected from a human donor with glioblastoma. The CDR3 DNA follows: TGTGCCATCAGTGAGTCAGAGCGGGGGGACGAGCAGTACTTC. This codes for CAISESERGDEQYF.